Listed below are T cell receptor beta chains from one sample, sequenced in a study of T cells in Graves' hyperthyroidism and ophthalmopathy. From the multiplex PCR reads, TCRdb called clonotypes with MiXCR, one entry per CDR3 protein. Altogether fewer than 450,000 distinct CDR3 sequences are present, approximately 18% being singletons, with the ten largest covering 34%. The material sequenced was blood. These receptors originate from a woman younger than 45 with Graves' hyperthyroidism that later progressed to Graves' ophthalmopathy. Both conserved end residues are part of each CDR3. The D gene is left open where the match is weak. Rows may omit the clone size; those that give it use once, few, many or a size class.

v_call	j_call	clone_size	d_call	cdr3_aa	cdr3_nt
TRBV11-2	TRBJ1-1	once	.	CASSLDPRSTEAFF	TGTGCCAGCAGCTTAGATCCCAGAAGCACTGAAGCTTTCTTT
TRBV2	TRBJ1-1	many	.	CASSEMGGTEAFF	TGTGCCAGCAGTGAAATGGGTGGCACTGAAGCTTTCTTT
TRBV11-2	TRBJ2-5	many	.	CASSLLRTVQETQYF	TGTGCCAGCAGCTTACTCCGGACGGTCCAAGAGACCCAGTACTTC
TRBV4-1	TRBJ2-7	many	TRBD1	CASSQDRDRGYEQYF	TGCGCCAGCAGCCAAGATAGGGACAGGGGTTACGAGCAGTACTTC
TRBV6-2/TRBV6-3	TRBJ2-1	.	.	CASNRRDEQFF	TGTGCCAGCAATAGGAGGGATGAGCAGTTCTTC
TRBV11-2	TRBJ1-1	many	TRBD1	CASSPPGGTEAFF	TGTGCCAGCAGTCCTCCAGGGGGGACTGAAGCTTTCTTT
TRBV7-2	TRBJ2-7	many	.	CASSLMLNEQYF	TGTGCCAGCAGCTTAATGCTGAACGAGCAGTACTTC
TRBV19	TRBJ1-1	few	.	CASSRQSNTEAFF	TGTGCCAGTAGTAGACAGTCGAACACTGAAGCTTTCTTT
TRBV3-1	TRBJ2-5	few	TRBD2	CASSPRLAGGGETQYF	TGTGCCAGCAGCCCTAGACTAGCGGGAGGTGGTGAGACCCAGTACTTC
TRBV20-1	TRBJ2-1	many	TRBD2	CSARSGGSYNEQFF	TGCAGTGCTAGAAGCGGGGGTTCCTACAATGAGCAGTTCTTC
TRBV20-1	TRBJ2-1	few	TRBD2	CSGLAGDHDEQFF	TGCAGTGGTCTCGCGGGGGATCATGATGAGCAGTTCTTC
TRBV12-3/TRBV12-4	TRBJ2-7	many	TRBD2	CASSSSGAGEQYF	TGTGCCAGCAGTTCCAGCGGGGCCGGGGAGCAGTACTTC
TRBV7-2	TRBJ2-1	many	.	CASSLVRGASNEQFF	TGTGCCAGCAGCTTAGTACGGGGCGCGAGCAATGAGCAGTTCTTC
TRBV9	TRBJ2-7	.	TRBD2	CASSQTSGSYSYEQYF	TGTGCCAGCAGCCAAACTAGCGGGAGTTACTCCTACGAGCAGTACTTC
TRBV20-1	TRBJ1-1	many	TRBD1	CSAPGGEVTSGTEAFF	TGCAGTGCTCCAGGGGGCGAGGTAACCTCGGGCACTGAAGCTTTCTTT
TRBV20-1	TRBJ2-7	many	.	CSARDRGGSYEQYF	TGCAGTGCTAGAGACAGGGGAGGCTCCTACGAGCAGTACTTC
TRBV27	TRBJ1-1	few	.	CASSWRVSHTEAFF	TGTGCCAGCAGCTGGCGGGTTAGCCACACTGAAGCTTTCTTT
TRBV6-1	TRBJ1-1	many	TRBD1	CASSYRGTGNTEAFF	TGTGCCAGCAGTTACCGCGGGACAGGGAACACTGAAGCTTTCTTT
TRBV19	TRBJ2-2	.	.	CASSNWGGQNTGELFF	TGTGCCAGTAGTAACTGGGGCGGGCAGAACACCGGGGAGCTGTTTTTT
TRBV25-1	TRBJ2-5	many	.	CASSPDAGSQETQYF	TGTGCCAGCAGCCCGGACGCGGGGAGCCAAGAGACCCAGTACTTC
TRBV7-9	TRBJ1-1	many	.	CASSFPNTEAFF	TGTGCCAGCAGCTTCCCTAACACTGAAGCTTTCTTT